Each of the 16 T cell receptor beta chains below was sequenced from the same sample in a study of control samples from healthy donors and cancer patients. Profiled with immunoSEQ multiplex PCR; TCRdb holds only in-frame clones, not every one. The profile shows over 85,000 clones, about 91% of them singletons. The specimen was blood. These receptors were taken from a woman aged 18 to 35 in good health.

This chain links TRBV27 with TRBJ1-6; unclear D gene. Germline CDR1 MNHEY, CDR2 SMNVEV (reference sequence). Trimming removed 6 bases from V and 7 bases from J, with 13 bases in between. CDR3 length: 14 residues. CDR3 sequence: CASREWNLNSPLHF. Written as DNA, the CDR3 is TGTGCCAGCAGGGAATGGAACTTAAATTCACCCCTCCACTTT.

The CDR3 DNA follows: TGTGCCATCAGTGAGTCGGGGCCCCTCAATGAGCAGTTCTTC. Encoded protein: CAISESGPLNEQFF. The chain is built from TRBV10-3 and TRBJ2-1; TRBD1 is a possible D gene (5 bases). Per the germline V gene, CDR1 is ENHRY and CDR2 is SYGVKD. Trimming took off 0 bases at V and 6 bases at J, with 9 bases between the two ends. This CDR3 comprises 14 residues.

This clone was observed once. The chain joins TRBV5-5 to TRBJ2-7, with TRBD1 identical over 8 bases. The CDR3 covers 14 residues. With 4 bases clipped from V and 2 bases from J, the junction kept 5 bases outside the gene matches. The V gene's germline CDR1 is SGHKS and CDR2 YYEKEE (reference sequence). DNA for the CDR3: TGTGCCAGCAGCCCCTACAGGGGGGCCTACGAGCAGTACTTC. This sequence encodes CASSPYRGAYEQYF.

This clone has just a few counts. The gene calls are TRBV7-9 and TRBJ2-7; TRBD1 aligns across 7 bases. V was clipped by 5 bases and J by 1 base; unmatched bases: 8. CDR3 length: 15 amino acids. Per the germline V gene, CDR1 is SEHNR and CDR2 is FQNEAQ (reference sequence). Here the CDR3 reads CASSPSTGSSYEQYF. In nucleotides, the CDR3 is TGTGCCAGCAGCCCTTCGACAGGGAGTTCCTACGAGCAGTACTTC.

In its sample, this clone was seen once. The CDR3 is CASSLRQVSSYEQYF. The DNA for the CDR3 is TGTGCCAGCAGCCTCCGACAGGTTAGCTCCTACGAGCAGTACTTC. V usage is TRBV6-5 and J usage is TRBJ2-7, with D perhaps TRBD1 (6 bases). The CDR3 runs to 15 residues. Germline CDR1 MNHEY, CDR2 SVGAGI. Trimming pared 6 bases from V and 0 bases from J, leaving 15 bases between.

In DNA, the CDR3 is TGTGCCAGCACCTACAGGGTAAACACTGAAGCTTTCTTT. This codes for CASTYRVNTEAFF. The rearrangement uses TRBV5-6 and TRBJ1-1; D is perhaps TRBD1 (6 bases). Trimming removed 6 bases at V and 2 bases at J, with 11 bases between. The CDR3 runs 13 residues. CDR1 is SGHDT, CDR2 YYEEEE, per germline.

This chain's CDR3 is CASGLVRGQVRYGYTF. In DNA form, the CDR3 reads TGTGCTAGTGGTTTGGTGCGGGGACAAGTCAGGTATGGCTACACCTTC. The chain carries TRBV12-5 and TRBJ1-2; D may be TRBD1 (6 bases). Germline CDR1 LGHNT, CDR2 FRNRAP. V lost 0 bases, J lost 5 bases, and 16 bases lay in between. The CDR3 has 16 residues.

V is TRBV11-3 and J is TRBJ2-4; D is unresolved. Between the trimmed V and J ends, which lost 5 bases and 0 bases, there was a span of 14 bases. CDR3 length equals 16 residues. Germline V gene lookup returns CDR1 SGHNT and CDR2 YENEEA. The CDR3 loop is CASSLGRIGAKNIQYF. In nucleotides, the CDR3 is TGTGCCAGCAGCCTTGGGCGGATAGGAGCCAAAAACATTCAGTACTTC.

This clone was detected only once. The CDR3, as DNA: TGTGCCAGCAGCGCGACTAGCGTAATATCCTACGAGCAGTACTTC. Protein: CASSATSVISYEQYF. The chain uses TRBV9 and TRBJ2-7, with 8 bases that match TRBD2. CDR1 and CDR2 from the germline V gene are SGDLS and YYNGEE. The CDR3 contains 15 residues. The J segment lost 1 base and the V segment lost 3 bases, leaving 6 bases of the junction unmatched.

The chain recombines TRBV6-5 with TRBJ2-7; unclear D gene. The J call may not be correct, given that the DNA end is closer to TRBJ2-5. CDR3 length: 15 amino acids. Germline CDR1 and CDR2: MNHEY and SVGAGI. The DNA of the CDR3 is TGTGCCAGCAGTTACTTCCCCGGTCCCCGAGAGACCCAGTACTTC. Translating gives CASSYFPGPRETQYF.

This sequence joins TRBV6-2 or TRBV6-3 and TRBJ1-5; D is undetermined. Germline V gene lookup returns CDR1 MNHEY and CDR2 SVGEGT. V was clipped by 4 bases and J by 3 bases, with 13 bases between them. The CDR3 is made up of 15 amino acids. DNA of the CDR3: TGTGCCAGCAGTTTTGACTTTCAAGTCAATCAGCCCCAGCATTTT. Its translation is CASSFDFQVNQPQHF.

The genes are TRBV10-1 and TRBJ2-3, with TRBD1 identical over 9 bases. The length of the CDR3 is 16 residues. In germline, CDR1 is WNHNN, CDR2 SYGVQD (reference sequence). After removal of 8 bases from V and 3 bases from J, the junction contained 12 bases not matched to a gene. The CDR3 reads CASGTGTGWTTDTQYF. CDR3 nucleotides: TGCGCCAGCGGGACCGGGACAGGGTGGACTACAGATACGCAGTATTTT.

V gene TRBV19 combines with J gene TRBJ1-5; D is ambiguous. The V gene lost 3 bases and the J gene lost 4 bases, with 10 bases spanning the gap. The CDR3 extends over 14 amino acids. Germline values: CDR1 LNHDA, CDR2 SQIVND (reference sequence). The DNA for the CDR3 is TGTGCCAGTAGTATTTTGGGTGGGAATCAGCCCCAGCATTTT. Amino acid sequence: CASSILGGNQPQHF.

The chain carries TRBV6-6 and TRBJ2-7; D may be TRBD1 (6 bases). The CDR3 totals 16 residues. Germline CDR1 MNHNY, CDR2 SVGAGI (reference sequence). V was cut by 5 bases and J by 4 bases, with 21 bases left in between. In nucleotides, the CDR3 is TGTGCCAGCAGTACCATACAGGGCCCCTTACTTTACGAGCAGTACTTC. Encoded protein: CASSTIQGPLLYEQYF.

V gene TRBV2 combines with J gene TRBJ1-2, with D maybe TRBD1 (5 bases). Per germline, CDR1 SNHLY and CDR2 FYNNEI. The V and J ends lost 9 bases and 3 bases respectively, with 14 bases between them. CDR3 size: 13 residues. The CDR3 is CASEGTGDYGYTF. CDR3 nucleotides: TGTGCCAGTGAAGGTACAGGTGACTATGGCTACACCTTC.

The chain is built from TRBV11-3 and TRBJ2-1, with TRBD1 matching over 8 bases. V lost 5 bases and J lost 10; bases outside the gene matches: 16. The CDR3 runs 16 residues. CDR1 is SGHNT and CDR2 is YENEEA in the germline V gene. The CDR3 DNA is TGTGCCAGCAGCCTAGGGCGGGGACAGGCTAATTACGAGCAGTTCTTC. It encodes CASSLGRGQANYEQFF.